This T cell receptor beta chain was identified in a study of T cell responses to AZD1222 COVID-19 vaccine. Study-level points and caveats: Compared with day 0, the breadth and depth of the Spike-specific TCR repertoire rose significantly after two doses of AZD1222. Targets within unmutated variant regions were reportedly found for nearly half of spike-specific TCRs.

The protocol was immunoSEQ multiplex PCR, while the TCRdb copy is restricted to in-frame clones and leaves out a portion. Among around 120,000 clones, approximately 90% were seen once, and the ten largest hold approximately 1.4%. Germline CDR1 MRHNA, CDR2 SNTAGT. V lost 3 bases, J lost 6 bases, and 16 bases lay in between. The CDR3 runs 15 residues. On this clone: What it binds is unknown.

This clonotype was obtained from an adult who received the AZD1222 COVID-19 vaccine. The source material was peripheral blood, sampled 28 days after the second AZD1222 dose. This chain links TRBV6-4 with TRBJ2-3; D possibly corresponds to TRBD2 (6 bases). The CDR3 DNA reads TGTGCCAGCAGTGAGCTGGGGGGAGGTCCCGATACGCAGTATTTT. Its protein product is CASSELGGGPDTQYF.